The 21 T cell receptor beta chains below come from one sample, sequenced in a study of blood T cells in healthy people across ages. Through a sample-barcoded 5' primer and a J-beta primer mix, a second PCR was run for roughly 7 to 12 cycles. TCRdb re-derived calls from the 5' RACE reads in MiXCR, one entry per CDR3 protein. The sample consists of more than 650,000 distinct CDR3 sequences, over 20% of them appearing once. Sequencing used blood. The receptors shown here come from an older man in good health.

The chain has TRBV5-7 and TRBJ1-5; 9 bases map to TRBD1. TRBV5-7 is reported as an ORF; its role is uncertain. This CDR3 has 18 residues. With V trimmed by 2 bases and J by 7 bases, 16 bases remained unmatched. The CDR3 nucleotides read TGTGCCAGCAGCTTACTGCCGGGACAGGGACAAAAGAACCAGCCCCAGCATTTT. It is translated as CASSLLPGQGQKNQPQHF.

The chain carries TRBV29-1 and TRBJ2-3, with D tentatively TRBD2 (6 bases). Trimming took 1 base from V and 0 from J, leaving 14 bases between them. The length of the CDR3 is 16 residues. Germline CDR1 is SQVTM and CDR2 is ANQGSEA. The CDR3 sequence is CSVEAGVYSSTDTQYF. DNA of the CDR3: TGCAGCGTTGAAGCGGGAGTATATTCTAGCACAGATACGCAGTATTTT.

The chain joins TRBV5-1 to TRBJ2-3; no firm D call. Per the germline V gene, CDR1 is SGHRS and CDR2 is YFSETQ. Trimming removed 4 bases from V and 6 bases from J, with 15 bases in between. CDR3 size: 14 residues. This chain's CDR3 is CASSPDWQGDTQYF. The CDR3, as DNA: TGCGCCAGCAGCCCAGACTGGCAAGGGGATACGCAGTATTTT.

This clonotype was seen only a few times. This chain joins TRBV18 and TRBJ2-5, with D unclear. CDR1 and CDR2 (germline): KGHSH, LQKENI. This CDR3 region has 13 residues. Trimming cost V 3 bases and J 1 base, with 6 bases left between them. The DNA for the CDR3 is TGTGCCAGCTCACCGTTACCCCAAGAGACCCAGTACTTC. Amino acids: CASSPLPQETQYF.

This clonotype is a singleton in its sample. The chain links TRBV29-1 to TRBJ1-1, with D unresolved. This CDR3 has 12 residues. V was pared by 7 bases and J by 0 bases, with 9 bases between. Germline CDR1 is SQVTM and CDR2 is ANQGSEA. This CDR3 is CSAKWMNTEAFF. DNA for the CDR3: TGCAGCGCGAAGTGGATGAACACTGAAGCTTTCTTT.

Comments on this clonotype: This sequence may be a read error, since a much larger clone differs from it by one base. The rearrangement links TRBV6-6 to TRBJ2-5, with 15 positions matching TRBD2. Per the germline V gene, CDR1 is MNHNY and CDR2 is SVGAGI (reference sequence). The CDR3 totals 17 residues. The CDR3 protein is CAGSKIRTSGGEETQYF. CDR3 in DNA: TGTGCCGGCAGTAAAATCCGGACTAGCGGGGGGGAAGAGACCCAGTACTTC.

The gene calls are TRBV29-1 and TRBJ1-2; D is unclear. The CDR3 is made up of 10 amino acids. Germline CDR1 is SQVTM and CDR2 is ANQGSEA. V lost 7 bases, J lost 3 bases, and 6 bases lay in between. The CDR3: CSGGDYGYTF. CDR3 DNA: TGCAGCGGTGGGGACTATGGCTACACCTTC.

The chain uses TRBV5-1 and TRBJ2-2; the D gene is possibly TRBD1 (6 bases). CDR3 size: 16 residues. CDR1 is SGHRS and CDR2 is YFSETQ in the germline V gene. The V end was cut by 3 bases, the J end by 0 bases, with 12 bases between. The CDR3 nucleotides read TGCGCCAGCAGCTCCGGACAGACTGCGAACACCGGGGAGCTGTTTTTT. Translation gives CASSSGQTANTGELFF.

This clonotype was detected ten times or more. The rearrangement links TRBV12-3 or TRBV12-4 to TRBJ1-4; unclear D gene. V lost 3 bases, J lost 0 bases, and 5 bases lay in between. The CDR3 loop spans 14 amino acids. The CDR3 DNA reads TGTGCCAGCAGTTTCCGGACAACTAATGAAAAACTGTTTTTT. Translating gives CASSFRTTNEKLFF.

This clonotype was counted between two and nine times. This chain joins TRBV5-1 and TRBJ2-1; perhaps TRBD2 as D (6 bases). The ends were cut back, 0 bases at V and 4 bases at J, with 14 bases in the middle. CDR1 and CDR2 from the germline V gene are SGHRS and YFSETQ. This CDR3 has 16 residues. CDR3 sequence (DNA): TGCGCCAGCAGCTTGGTAGCAGGGAGGATGTACAATGAGCAGTTCTTC. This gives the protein CASSLVAGRMYNEQFF.

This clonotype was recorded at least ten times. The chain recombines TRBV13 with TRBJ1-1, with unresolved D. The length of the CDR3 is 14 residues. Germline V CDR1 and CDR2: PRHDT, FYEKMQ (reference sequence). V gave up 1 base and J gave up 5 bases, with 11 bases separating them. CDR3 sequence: CASSLVVGETEAFF. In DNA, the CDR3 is TGTGCCAGCAGCTTAGTTGTGGGAGAGACTGAAGCTTTCTTT.

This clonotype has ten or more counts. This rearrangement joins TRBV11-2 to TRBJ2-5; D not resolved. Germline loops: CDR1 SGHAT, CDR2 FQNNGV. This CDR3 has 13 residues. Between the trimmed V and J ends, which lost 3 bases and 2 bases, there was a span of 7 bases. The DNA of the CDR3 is TGTGCCAGCAGCTTCGGGCCTCAAGAGACCCAGTACTTC. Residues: CASSFGPQETQYF.

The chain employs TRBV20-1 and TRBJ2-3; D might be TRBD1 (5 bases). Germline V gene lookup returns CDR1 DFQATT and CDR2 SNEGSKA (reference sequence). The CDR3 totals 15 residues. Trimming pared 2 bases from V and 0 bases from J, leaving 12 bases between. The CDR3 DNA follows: TGCAGTGCTAGAAGTGACAGCCGAAGCACAGATACGCAGTATTTT. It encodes CSARSDSRSTDTQYF.

The CDR3 nucleotides read TGTGCCAGCAGCCAAGACCGCAGTTGGCTGACCAGCGAGACCCAGTACTTC. It encodes CASSQDRSWLTSETQYF. The gene calls are TRBV14 and TRBJ2-1; the D is unclear. The J call may be mistaken, given a closer DNA end match to TRBJ2-5. Germline CDR1 and CDR2: SGHDN and FVKESK. The CDR3 runs to 17 residues.

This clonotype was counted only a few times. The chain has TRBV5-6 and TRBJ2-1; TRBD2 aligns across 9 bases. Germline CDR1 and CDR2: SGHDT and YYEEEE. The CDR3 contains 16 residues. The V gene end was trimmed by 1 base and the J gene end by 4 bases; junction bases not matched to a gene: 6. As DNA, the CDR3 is TGTGCCAGCAGCTTGACCCGGCTAGCGGGATACAATGAGCAGTTCTTC. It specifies CASSLTRLAGYNEQFF.

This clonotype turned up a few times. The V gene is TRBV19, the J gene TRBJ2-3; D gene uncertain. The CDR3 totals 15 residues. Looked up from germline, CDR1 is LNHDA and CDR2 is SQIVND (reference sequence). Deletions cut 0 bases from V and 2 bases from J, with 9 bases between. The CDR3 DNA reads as TGTGCCAGTAGTATAGACACGCGAACCACAGATACGCAGTATTTT. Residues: CASSIDTRTTDTQYF.

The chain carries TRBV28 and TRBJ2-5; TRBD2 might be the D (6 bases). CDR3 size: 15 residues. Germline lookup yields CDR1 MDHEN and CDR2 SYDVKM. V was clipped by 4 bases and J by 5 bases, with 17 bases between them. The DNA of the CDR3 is TGTGCCAGCAGTTCCTCGCAGGGAGGACGGGAGACCCAGTACTTC. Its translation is CASSSSQGGRETQYF. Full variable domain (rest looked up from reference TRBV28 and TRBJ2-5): DVKVTQSSRYLVKRTGEKVFLECVQDMDHENMFWYRQDPGLGLRLIYFSYDVKMKEKGDIPEGYSVSREKKERFSLILESASTNQTSMYLCASSSSQGGRETQYFGPGTRLLVL.

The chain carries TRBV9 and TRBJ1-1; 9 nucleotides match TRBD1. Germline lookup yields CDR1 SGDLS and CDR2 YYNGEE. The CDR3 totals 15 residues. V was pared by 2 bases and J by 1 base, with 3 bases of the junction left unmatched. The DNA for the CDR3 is TGTGCCAGCAGCGTGGGACAGGGACAGAACACTGAAGCTTTCTTT. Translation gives CASSVGQGQNTEAFF.

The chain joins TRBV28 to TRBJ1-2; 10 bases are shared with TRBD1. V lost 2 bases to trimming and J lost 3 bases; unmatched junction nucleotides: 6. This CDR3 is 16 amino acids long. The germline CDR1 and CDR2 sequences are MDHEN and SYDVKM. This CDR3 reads CASSLRWTGGDYGYTF. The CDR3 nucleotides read TGTGCCAGCAGTTTAAGGTGGACAGGGGGTGACTATGGCTACACCTTC.

CDR3 loop: CASSFPGVNEQFF. The CDR3 region has the DNA TGTGCCAGCAGTTTCCCGGGCGTCAATGAGCAGTTCTTC. This chain joins TRBV27 and TRBJ2-1; unclear D gene. CDR1 is MNHEY and CDR2 is SMNVEV in the germline V gene (reference sequence). V was trimmed by 3 bases and J by 6 bases, leaving 9 bases between them. The CDR3 is 13 residues long.

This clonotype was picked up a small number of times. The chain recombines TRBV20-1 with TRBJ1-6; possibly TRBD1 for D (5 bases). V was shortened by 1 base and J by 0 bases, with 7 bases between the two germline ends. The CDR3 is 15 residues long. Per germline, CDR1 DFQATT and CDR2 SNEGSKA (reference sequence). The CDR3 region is CSARGGSSYNSPLHF. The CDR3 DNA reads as TGCAGTGCTAGAGGGGGGAGCTCCTATAATTCACCCCTCCACTTT.